This note documents a single T cell receptor (beta chain) sequence. This receptor's antigen is unknown. This may be a read error, as it is one base from a much larger clone. This entry comes from a study of blood T cell repertoires in COVID-19 (dated by TCRdb to about 2020). The study in broad terms: Collaborator samples came from the United States, Italy and Spain and covered acute and convalescent phases of COVID-19. HLA class I and class II types, where available, came from metadata supplied by the sample provider rather than from assay-based typing. Sample metadata almost always included a de-identified subject ID, COVID-19 status, age in years and sex. The repertoires were made available in a free public database intended to serve as a resource for research on the immune response to SARS-CoV-2. Samples were obtained from the ongoing ImmuneRACE study (first 160 participants) and from some 1,300 subjects provided by 6 global collaborators. The material from the prospective study consisted of cDNA or gDNA derived from T cells, B-cell-depleted T cells, or PBMCs. Subjects who had been exposed to COVID-19, were actively infected with it, or had recovered from it provided the deeply sampled blood TCRbeta repertoires that made up the dataset. Beyond this particular receptor, the publication reports: How much clinical and demographic metadata was included differed by source and by participant, and the metadata was provided uncurated.

TCRbeta CDR3 regions were amplified from genomic DNA by means of the immunoSEQ Assay, a bias-controlled multiplex PCR. Per the source publication's procedure: The number of nucleated cells in each sample was estimated from the amplification of reference gene primers within the assay. Sequence reads were collapsed and filtered to measure the absolute abundance of every unique TCRbeta CDR3 rearrangement. For each sample, productive Simpson clonality was calculated as the square root of Simpson's diversity index over productive rearrangements. Held by TCRdb, this immuneACCESS table contains in-frame sequences only and omits some clones. Under half of the omission traces to an unresolved V gene where checked; the cause of the rest is unknown. V and J calls plus clone size are reproduced from that table; the DNA served to infer D and trimming. In all, the sample holds about 260,000 clones, and around 87% of those were seen once. The biggest ten clones account for around 1.5% of the sample.

Another Seattle source contributed samples from volunteer blood donors who had recovered from COVID-19. Each collaborating institution followed its own protocols to collect whole blood in K2EDTA tubes. For TCRbeta analysis, collaborator samples were shipped as frozen whole blood, as isolated PBMCs, or as DNA extracted from either sample type. CDR1 is given as SGHRS and CDR2 as YFSETQ, both from the germline V gene. The CDR3 holds 13 amino acids from the cysteine to the phenylalanine. The CDR3 DNA has 39 bases and is translated from base 1. Trimming removed 0 bases from V and 7 bases from J, leaving 7 bases between the germline ends.

The chain uses TRBV5-1 and TRBJ1-4, with the D gene not confidently named. The origin of this receptor is a woman aged 35 to 49 who had recovered from COVID-19. The source material was peripheral blood. The encoded CDR3 is CASSLVAGEKLFF. The sequence in DNA is TGCGCCAGCAGCTTGGTGGCGGGTGAAAAACTGTTTTTT.